This TCR beta chain is drawn from a study of long-term antiretroviral therapy in people with HIV. This was the immunoSEQ v3.0 assay at survey level. Sequencing was performed with immunoSEQ multiplex PCR; in TCRdb, only in-frame clones are kept and a portion is missing. Of some 14,000 clones listed, 77% are singletons. V dropped 3 bases and J dropped 8; count of bases not matched to a gene: 6. This CDR3 spans 14 amino acids. CDR1 is SGHRS and CDR2 is YFSETQ in the germline V gene. The gene calls are TRBV5-1 and TRBJ1-4; 8 bases fit TRBD1. This specimen consisted of unsorted PBMCs, obtained 1.3 years before starting antiretroviral therapy. This TCR was recovered from a man aged 35 to 55 with HIV. The CDR3 nucleotides are TGCGCCAGCAGCTCAGGGGGCTTGGGAGAAAAACTGTTTTTT. It yields the protein CASSSGGLGEKLFF.